The clone carrying this T cell receptor beta chain was seen only once. This sample stems from a study of blood T cell repertoires in COVID-19. For the study at large: COVID-19 samples, acute and convalescent, were from the United States, Italy and Spain.

As handled by the study authors: Amplification with reference gene primers provided the estimates of nucleated cell counts. The assay was immunoSEQ multiplex PCR, and TCRdb's table has in-frame clones only and misses some. Clonal size and the V and J genes are those of that table, whereas D and trimming came from the DNA. This table holds 55,000 to 70,000 clones, 80% to 85% found once. Trimming removed 3 bases from V and 8 bases from J; junction bases left unmatched: 4. CDR1 is SGHTA, CDR2 FQGNSA, per germline. The CDR3 has 13 amino acids. Sequenced input: peripheral blood. This sequence originates from a man of 80 years or more with acute or convalescent COVID-19. This chain joins TRBV7-2 and TRBJ2-3; 8 bases map to TRBD1. The CDR3 loop reads CASSFQGAGTQYF. The CDR3, as DNA: TGTGCCAGCAGCTTCCAGGGGGCGGGTACGCAGTATTTT.